This note documents a single T cell receptor (beta chain) sequence. Profiling relied on immunoSEQ multiplex PCR, and the TCRdb table lists in-frame clones only, not all of them. The sample records about 190,000 clones, 84% being singletons. The data are from a study of blood T cell repertoires in COVID-19. Recovered participants had two consecutive negative NP/OP PCR tests, healthcare professional clearance, or symptom resolution. The J segment lost 2 bases and the V segment lost 3 bases, leaving 5 bases of the junction unmatched. This CDR3 comprises 15 residues. Per germline, CDR1 KGHSH and CDR2 LQKENI.

This clonotype was sampled from a woman aged 25 to 45 who had recovered from COVID-19. The sample comprised PBMCs or T cells enriched from blood (not recorded which). The chain couples TRBV18 to TRBJ2-3; 7 nucleotides agree with TRBD2. Here the CDR3 DNA reads TGTGCCAGCTCACCGTCGGGACTACCCACAGATACGCAGTATTTT. Translation gives CASSPSGLPTDTQYF.